The 9 T cell receptor beta chains given below trace back to one sample, sequenced in a study of blood T cell repertoires in COVID-19. Assay: immunoSEQ multiplex PCR; the TCRdb copy retains only in-frame clones and omits some. The data contain some 310,000 clones, 85% to 90% of them singletons. The sample consisted of PBMCs or T cells enriched from blood (not recorded which). These receptors all come from a woman aged 25-40 years who had recovered from COVID-19.

The chain links TRBV18 to TRBJ2-1; D gene unclear. V lost 0 bases, J lost 6 bases, and 18 bases lay in between. CDR1 and CDR2 from the germline V gene are KGHSH and LQKENI. There are 17 residues in the CDR3. CDR3 DNA sequence: TGTGCCAGCTCACCACCAGATCGGCCGCGACAAGGCAATGAGCAGTTCTTC. Encoded protein: CASSPPDRPRQGNEQFF. The complete variable domain, with remaining parts taken from reference TRBV18 and TRBJ2-1, reads NAGVMQNPRHLVRRRGQEARLRCSPMKGHSHVYWYRQLPEEGLKFMVYLQKENIIDESGMPKERFSAEFPKEGPSILRIQQVVRGDSAAYFCASSPPDRPRQGNEQFFGPGTRLTVL.

The V call is TRBV4-1, the J call TRBJ2-1; D is unclear. The germline CDR1 and CDR2 sequences are MGHRA and YSYEKL. The CDR3 has 14 residues. V was clipped by 2 bases and J by 6 bases, with 11 bases between them. This CDR3 is CASSQSIKLNEQFF. CDR3 DNA: TGCGCCAGCAGCCAATCAATTAAGCTCAATGAGCAGTTCTTC.

The rearrangement uses TRBV7-8 and TRBJ1-2; no definite D call. The V gene lost 5 bases and the J gene lost 7 bases, with 14 bases spanning the gap. The CDR3 has 13 residues. Germline CDR1 SGHVS, CDR2 FQNEAQ. The CDR3 is CASSPPATSGYTF. In DNA form, the CDR3 reads TGTGCCAGCAGCCCCCCCGCGACAAGTGGCTACACCTTC.

This chain connects TRBV28 to TRBJ1-5; D possibly corresponds to TRBD1 (5 bases). V was pared by 5 bases and J by 7 bases, with 21 bases between. This CDR3 region has 16 residues. Germline-derived CDR1 and CDR2 are MDHEN and SYDVKM. CDR3 in amino acids: CASSPRLAGPLQPQHF. The CDR3 DNA reads as TGTGCCAGCAGTCCCCGGTTAGCGGGGCCCCTGCAGCCCCAGCATTTT.

V usage is TRBV3-1 (or the pseudogene TRBV3-2) and J usage is TRBJ2-5; 11 bases agree with TRBD2. The junction had 3 bases not matched to a gene; V was cut back by 2 bases and J by 4 bases. Germline CDR1 LGHDT, CDR2 YNNKEL (reference sequence). There are 15 residues in the CDR3. In DNA form, the CDR3 reads TGTGCCAGCAGCCAATTTAGCGGGAGGGGAGAGACCCAGTACTTC. It encodes CASSQFSGRGETQYF.

This clone was counted only a few times. This chain connects TRBV7-9 to TRBJ2-7; TRBD1 is a possible D gene (6 bases). The CDR3 has 13 amino acids. Trimming took 0 bases from V and 5 from J, leaving 8 bases between them. Looked up from germline, CDR1 is SEHNR and CDR2 is FQNEAQ (reference sequence). The CDR3 loop reads CASSLATGHEQYF. CDR3 DNA: TGTGCCAGCAGCTTAGCTACAGGGCACGAGCAGTACTTC.

The chain has TRBV19 and TRBJ1-2; tentatively, D is TRBD1 (5 bases). CDR3 size: 18 residues. The ends were cut back, 10 bases at V and 4 bases at J, with 31 bases in the middle. Germline loops: CDR1 LNHDA, CDR2 SQIVND (reference sequence). CDR3 nucleotides: TGTGCCATCAGTCAACGGGTCGTCCGGACACCCCAACCCTATGGCTACACCTTC. Translated: CAISQRVVRTPQPYGYTF.

The CDR3 spells CAWSRGREGLNTDTQYF. The CDR3, as DNA: TGTGCCTGGAGTCGGGGGCGGGAGGGCCTAAACACAGATACGCAGTATTTT. J is TRBJ2-3 and V is TRBV30; 9 nucleotides match TRBD2. The CDR3 is 17 residues long. Germline CDR1 GTSNPN, CDR2 SVGIG (reference sequence). V lost 2 bases, J lost 2 bases, and 11 bases stayed unmatched.

The chain combines TRBV11-2 with TRBJ2-2; 8 bases are a match to TRBD2. Germline V CDR1 and CDR2: SGHAT, FQNNGV. V lost 2 bases, J lost 3 bases, and 8 bases stayed unmatched. This CDR3 is built from 17 residues. The CDR3 coding sequence is TGTGCCAGCAGCTTACCCCTCGGACTAGCTGACACCGGGGAGCTGTTTTTT. Protein product: CASSLPLGLADTGELFF.